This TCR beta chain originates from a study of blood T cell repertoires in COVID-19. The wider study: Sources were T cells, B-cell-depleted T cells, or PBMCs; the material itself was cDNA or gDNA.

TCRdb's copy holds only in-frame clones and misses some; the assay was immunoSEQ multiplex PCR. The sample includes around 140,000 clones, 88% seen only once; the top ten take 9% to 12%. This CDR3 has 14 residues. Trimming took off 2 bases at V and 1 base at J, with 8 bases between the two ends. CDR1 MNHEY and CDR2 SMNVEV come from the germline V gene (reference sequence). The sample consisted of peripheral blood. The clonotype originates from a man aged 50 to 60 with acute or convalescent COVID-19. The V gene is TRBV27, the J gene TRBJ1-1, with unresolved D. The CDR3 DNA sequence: TGTGCCAGCAGTTTACACCTAACGAACACTGAAGCTTTCTTT. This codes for CASSLHLTNTEAFF.